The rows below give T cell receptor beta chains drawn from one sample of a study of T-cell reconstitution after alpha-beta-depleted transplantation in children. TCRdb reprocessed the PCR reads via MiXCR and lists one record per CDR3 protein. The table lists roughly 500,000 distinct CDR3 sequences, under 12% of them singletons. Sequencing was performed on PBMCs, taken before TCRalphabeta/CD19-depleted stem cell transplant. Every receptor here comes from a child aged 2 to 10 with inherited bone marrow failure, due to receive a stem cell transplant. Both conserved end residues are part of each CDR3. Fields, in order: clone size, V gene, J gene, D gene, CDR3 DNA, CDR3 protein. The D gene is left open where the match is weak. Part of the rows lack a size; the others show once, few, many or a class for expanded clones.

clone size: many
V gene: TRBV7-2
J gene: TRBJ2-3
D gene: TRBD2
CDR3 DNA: TGTGCCAGCAGCCGACTAGCGGGAGGAGGCCCAGATACGCAGTATTTT
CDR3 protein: CASSRLAGGGPDTQYF

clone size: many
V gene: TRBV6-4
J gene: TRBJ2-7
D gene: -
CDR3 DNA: TGTGCCAGCAGCGACACGGGGGTTGCCGAGCAGTACTTC
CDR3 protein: CASSDTGVAEQYF

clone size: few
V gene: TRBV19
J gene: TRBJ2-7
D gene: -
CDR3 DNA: TGTGCCAGTAGTATCCGACAGGCTTTCTCCTACGAGCAGTACTTC
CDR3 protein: CASSIRQAFSYEQYF

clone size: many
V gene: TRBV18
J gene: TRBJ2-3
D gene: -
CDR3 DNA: TGTGCCAGCACCCCCCGCAACCCTAGCACAGATACGCAGTATTTT
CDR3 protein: CASTPRNPSTDTQYF

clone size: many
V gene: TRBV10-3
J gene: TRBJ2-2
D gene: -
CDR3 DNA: TGTGCCATCCCTAAGGGGCTAGCTTCGAACACCGGGGAGCTGTTTTTT
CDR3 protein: CAIPKGLASNTGELFF

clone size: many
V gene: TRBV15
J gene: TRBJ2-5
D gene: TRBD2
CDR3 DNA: TGTGCCACCGCCCCGGGACAGGGAGGGTTAGCGGGAGGGACGATGAAGACCCAGTACTTC
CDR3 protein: CATAPGQGGLAGGTMKTQYF

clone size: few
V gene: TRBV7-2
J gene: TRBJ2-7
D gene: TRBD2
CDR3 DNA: TGTGCCAGCAGCCCCGGGACTAGCGCACAGTACTTC
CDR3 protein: CASSPGTSAQYF

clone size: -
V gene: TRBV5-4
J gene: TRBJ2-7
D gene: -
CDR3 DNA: TGTGCCAGCAGCTTGACAGGACTCAACTACGAGCAGTACTTC
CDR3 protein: CASSLTGLNYEQYF

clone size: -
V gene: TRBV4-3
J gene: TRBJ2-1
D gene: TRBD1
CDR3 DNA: TGCGCCAGCAGCCAAGATATTACAGGGGGCCACTGGGAGCAGTTCTTC
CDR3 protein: CASSQDITGGHWEQFF

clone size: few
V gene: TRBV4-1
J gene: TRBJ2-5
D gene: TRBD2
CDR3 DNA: TGCGCCAGCAGCCAAGAAACTAGCGCCTCTCAAGAGACCCAGTACTTC
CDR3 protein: CASSQETSASQETQYF

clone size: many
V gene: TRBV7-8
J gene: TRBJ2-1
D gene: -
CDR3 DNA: TGTGCCAGCAGCTTAGGATCGGGGCTGGACAATGAGCAGTTCTTC
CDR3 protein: CASSLGSGLDNEQFF

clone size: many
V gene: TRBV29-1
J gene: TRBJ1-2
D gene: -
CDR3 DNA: TGCAGCGTTCAGGGAGGGGGTAGCTATGGCTACACCTTC
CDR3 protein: CSVQGGGSYGYTF

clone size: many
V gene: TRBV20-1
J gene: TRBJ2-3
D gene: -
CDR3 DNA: TGCAGTGCTAGATCCAGCCAGGGGCGGACAGATACGCAGTATTTT
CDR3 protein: CSARSSQGRTDTQYF

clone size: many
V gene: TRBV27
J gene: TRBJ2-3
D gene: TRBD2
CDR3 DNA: TGTGCCAGCAGTCCCTCTAGCGGGGAGAGCACAGATACGCAGTATTTT
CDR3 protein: CASSPSSGESTDTQYF

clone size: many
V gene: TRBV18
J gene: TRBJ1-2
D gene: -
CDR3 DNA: TGTGCCAGCTCACCTGCTCCGATTGGGAACTATGGCTACACCTTC
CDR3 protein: CASSPAPIGNYGYTF

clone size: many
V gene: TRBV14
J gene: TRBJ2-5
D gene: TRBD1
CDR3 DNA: TGTGCCAGCAGCCAAAACCGGGACAGGGTTCGATTTGGAGAGACCCAGTACTTC
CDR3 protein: CASSQNRDRVRFGETQYF

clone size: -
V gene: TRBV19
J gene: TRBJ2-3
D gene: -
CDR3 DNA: TGTGCCAGTAGTATAGGGGCAGCTACCACCACAGATACGCAGTATTTT
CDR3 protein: CASSIGAATTTDTQYF

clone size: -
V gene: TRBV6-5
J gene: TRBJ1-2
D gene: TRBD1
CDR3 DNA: TGTGCCAGCAGTTATTATTCACTACAGGGGAATGGCTACACCTTC
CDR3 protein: CASSYYSLQGNGYTF

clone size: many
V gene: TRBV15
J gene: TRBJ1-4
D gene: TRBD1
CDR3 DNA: TGTGCCACCAGCCTGACAGGGGTGCTTAATGAAAAACTGTTTTTT
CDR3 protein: CATSLTGVLNEKLFF

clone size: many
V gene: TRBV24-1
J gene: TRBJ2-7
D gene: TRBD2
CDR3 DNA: TGTGCCACCAGTGACCACGCCGGGACTACATACGAGCAGTACTTC
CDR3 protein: CATSDHAGTTYEQYF

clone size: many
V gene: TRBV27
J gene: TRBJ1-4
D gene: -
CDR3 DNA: TGTGCCAGCAGTCCCCGTGGAGGGGCGGGGAATGAAAAACTGTTTTTT
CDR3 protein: CASSPRGGAGNEKLFF

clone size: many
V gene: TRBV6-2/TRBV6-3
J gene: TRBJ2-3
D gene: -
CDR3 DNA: TGTGCCAGCAGTTACCGGAGGGATACGGAGTATTTT
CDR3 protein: CASSYRRDTEYF

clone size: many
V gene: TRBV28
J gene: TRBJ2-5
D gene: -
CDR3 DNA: TGTGCCAGCAGTTTTGGGGCAAGCCAAGAGACCCAGTACTTC
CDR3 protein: CASSFGASQETQYF

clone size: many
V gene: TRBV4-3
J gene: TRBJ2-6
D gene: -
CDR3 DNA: TGCGCCAGCAGCCAAGATTGGGACGTTGGGGCCAACGTCCTGACTTTC
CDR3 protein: CASSQDWDVGANVLTF